Presented here are 15 T cell receptor beta chains from one specimen sequenced in a study of beta chain features in type 1 diabetes. Study-level results: Type 1 diabetes patients showed a moderate but significant shortening of TCRB CDR3s in all four CD4+ subsets.

The isolated RNA, all of it, was reverse transcribed, so expressed TCRB transcripts were what got sequenced. Libraries were prepared by immunoSEQ multiplex PCR; TCRdb keeps only in-frame clonotypes and omits some of them. The sample holds some 250,000 clones, 9.5% to 13% seen once. These receptors lack a known antigen. The specimen was naive CD4+ T cells from blood. These receptors all stem from a young man with type 1 diabetes.

This clone has more than one count but fewer than ten. This chain uses TRBV5-4 with TRBJ1-4; possible D gene TRBD1, 5 bases. V was clipped by 0 bases and J by 12 bases, with 12 bases between them. Germline CDR1 and CDR2: SGHNT and YYREEE (reference sequence). This CDR3 has 13 amino acids. The CDR3 bases are TGTGCCAGCAGCTTGGATAAGACAGCCGAACTGTTTTTT. The encoded protein is CASSLDKTAELFF.

This clone was detected a few times. The chain couples TRBV4-1 to TRBJ2-5; tentative D call: TRBD1 (6 bases). Germline V gene lookup returns CDR1 MGHRA and CDR2 YSYEKL. This CDR3 region has 15 residues. Deletions cut 2 bases from V and 5 bases from J, with 15 bases between. CDR3 nucleotide sequence: TGCGCCAGCAGCCAACAGAGGGGGATTCGGGAGACCCAGTACTTC. Amino acids: CASSQQRGIRETQYF.

The chain joins TRBV29-1 to TRBJ1-2; D is perhaps TRBD1 (5 bases). Per the germline V gene, CDR1 is SQVTM and CDR2 is ANQGSEA. The CDR3 length is 11 residues. V was trimmed by 7 bases and J by 3 bases, leaving 9 bases between them. Here the CDR3 reads CSAGHDYGYTF. The CDR3 DNA reads TGCAGCGCTGGACATGACTATGGCTACACCTTC.

This chain links TRBV30 with TRBJ1-1; D remains ambiguous. V lost 5 bases and J lost 7, with 14 bases in between. This CDR3 has 12 amino acids. Germline V gives CDR1 GTSNPN, CDR2 SVGIG (reference sequence). The CDR3 region is CAWVLNSLEAFF. The CDR3 DNA reads as TGTGCCTGGGTTCTAAATAGTCTTGAAGCTTTCTTT.

The genes are TRBV18 and TRBJ2-5, with TRBD1 as a possible D gene (8 bases). Germline V gene sequence: CDR1 KGHSH, CDR2 LQKENI. The CDR3 is 15 residues long. The V and J ends lost 5 bases and 4 bases respectively, with 17 bases between them. The CDR3 region has the DNA TGTGCCAGCTCAGCCGGACAGGGCGGGAGAGAGACCCAGTACTTC. Translated: CASSAGQGGRETQYF. Combining the CDR3 with reference TRBV18 and TRBJ2-5 gives the whole variable domain NAGVMQNPRHLVRRRGQEARLRCSPMKGHSHVYWYRQLPEEGLKFMVYLQKENIIDESGMPKERFSAEFPKEGPSILRIQQVVRGDSAAYFCASSAGQGGRETQYFGPGTRLLVL.

In this sample, this clone turned up a few times. The chain employs TRBV11-2 and TRBJ2-1; D perhaps matches TRBD2 (5 bases). This CDR3 is built from 13 residues. Germline-derived CDR1 and CDR2 are SGHAT and FQNNGV. V lost 3 bases to trimming and J lost 9 bases, with 12 bases between them. The CDR3 loop reads CASSLGDGTEQFF. The CDR3 nucleotides are TGTGCCAGCAGCTTGGGAGACGGTACTGAGCAGTTCTTC. The full variable domain, its missing parts supplied by reference TRBV11-2 and TRBJ2-1, is EAGVAQSPRYKIIEKRQSVAFWCNPISGHATLYWYQQILGQGPKLLIQFQNNGVVDDSQLPKDRFSAERLKGVDSTLKIQPAKLEDSAVYLCASSLGDGTEQFFGPGTRLTVL.

This clone was picked up a small number of times. The chain has TRBV7-3 and TRBJ2-5; a possible D gene is TRBD1 (5 bases). The CDR3 is 13 amino acids. V was trimmed by 5 bases and J by 4 bases, leaving 11 bases between them. The germline CDR1 and CDR2 sequences are SGHTA and FQGTGA. CDR3 sequence: CASSAGQSETQYF. CDR3 nucleotide sequence: TGTGCCAGCAGCGCAGGACAATCAGAGACCCAGTACTTC. The whole variable domain, filled in from reference TRBV7-3 and TRBJ2-5, reads GAGVSQTPSNKVTEKGKYVELRCDPISGHTALYWYRQSLGQGPEFLIYFQGTGAADDSGLPNDRFFAVRPEGSVSTLKIQRTERGDSAVYLCASSAGQSETQYFGPGTRLLVL.

The table lists this clone with a few counts. The genes are TRBV5-8 and TRBJ1-1, with D unresolved. This CDR3 spans 14 amino acids. Germline V gene data show CDR1 as SGHTS and CDR2 as YDEGEE. V shed 4 bases and J shed 1 base, with 11 bases lying between them. The CDR3 coding sequence is TGTGCCAGCAGCCTCGTCCCGGGGAACACTGAAGCTTTCTTT. Its translation: CASSLVPGNTEAFF.

V usage is TRBV11-2 and J usage is TRBJ1-6; 9 bases agree with TRBD1. Germline CDR1 SGHAT, CDR2 FQNNGV. CDR3 length: 15 amino acids. J gave up 10 bases and V 0 bases, and 4 bases lay outside the gene matches. In DNA form, the CDR3 reads TGTGCCAGCAGCTTAGAGGGACAGGGCCGGTCACCCCTCCACTTT. Amino acid sequence: CASSLEGQGRSPLHF.

The rearrangement uses TRBV18 and TRBJ2-5; 8 bases map to TRBD2. The CDR3 has 15 residues. Germline assignment: CDR1 KGHSH and CDR2 LQKENI. V shed 5 bases and J 2 bases; nucleotides not matched to a gene: 7. CDR3 bases: TGTGCCAGCTCAGAACGACTAGCGAATCAAGAGACCCAGTACTTC. Translation: CASSERLANQETQYF.

There are a few counts of this clone. This chain uses TRBV6-1 with TRBJ1-4; D possibly corresponds to TRBD1 (5 bases). V lost 5 bases and J 6 bases, leaving 10 bases between the germline ends. CDR1 and CDR2 from the germline V gene are MNHNS and SASEGT. This CDR3 is 13 amino acids long. The CDR3 region is CASSSGGYEKLFF. CDR3 nucleotides: TGTGCCAGCAGTTCCGGGGGTTATGAAAAACTGTTTTTT.

This chain connects TRBV5-1 to TRBJ2-5; a possible D gene is TRBD2 (5 bases). CDR1 and CDR2 from the germline V gene are SGHRS and YFSETQ. This CDR3 has 14 amino acids. With 5 bases removed from V and 1 base from J, the gap between germline ends came to 12 bases. CDR3 protein: CASSSRGIQETQYF. The CDR3, as DNA: TGCGCCAGCAGTTCTCGGGGTATCCAAGAGACCCAGTACTTC.

This clone was seen only a few times. CDR3 loop: CASRRLAGDEQFF. For the CDR3, the DNA is TGTGCCAGCAGACGACTAGCGGGGGATGAGCAGTTCTTC. V and J are TRBV6-6 and TRBJ2-1; 12 bases align to TRBD2. This CDR3 is 13 amino acids long. The junction had 2 bases not matched to a gene; V was cut back by 6 bases and J by 8 bases. Germline V lookup: CDR1 MNHNY, CDR2 SVGAGI (reference sequence).

V gene TRBV4-2 combines with J gene TRBJ2-7; TRBD1 matches at 9 bases. Germline V gene data show CDR1 as LGHNA and CDR2 as YNFKEQ. J gave up 6 bases and V 4 bases, and 7 bases lay outside the gene matches. The CDR3 consists of 14 residues. The CDR3 DNA follows: TGTGCCAGCAGCCCACAGGGGGCCCGGGGCGAGCAGTACTTC. This codes for CASSPQGARGEQYF.

Only a few counts were recorded for this clone. The V call is TRBV9, the J call TRBJ2-1; weak D call: TRBD1 (5 bases). The CDR3 totals 15 residues. The germline V and J ends were trimmed by 0 bases and 1 base, with 8 bases remaining between them. The germline V gene encodes CDR1 SGDLS and CDR2 YYNGEE. The CDR3 reads CASSVEGASYNEQFF. CDR3 DNA: TGTGCCAGCAGCGTAGAAGGGGCTTCCTACAATGAGCAGTTCTTC.